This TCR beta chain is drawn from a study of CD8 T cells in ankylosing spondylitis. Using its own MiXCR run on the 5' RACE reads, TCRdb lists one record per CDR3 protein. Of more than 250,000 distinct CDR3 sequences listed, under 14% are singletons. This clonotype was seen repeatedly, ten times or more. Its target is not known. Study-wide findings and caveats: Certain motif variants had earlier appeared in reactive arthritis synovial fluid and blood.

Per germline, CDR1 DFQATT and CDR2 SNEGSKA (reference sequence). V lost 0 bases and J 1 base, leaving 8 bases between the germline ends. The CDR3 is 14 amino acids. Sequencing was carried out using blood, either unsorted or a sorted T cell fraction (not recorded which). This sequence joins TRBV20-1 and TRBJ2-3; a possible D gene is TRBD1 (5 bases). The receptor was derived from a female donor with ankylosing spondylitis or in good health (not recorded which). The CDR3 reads CSARDRVGTDTQYF. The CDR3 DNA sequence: TGCAGTGCTAGAGACAGGGTGGGCACAGATACGCAGTATTTT.